A selection of T cell receptor beta chains follows, all from one sample in a study of T cell changes during pregnancy in multiple sclerosis. Sequenced by immunoSEQ multiplex PCR; TCRdb stores in-frame clones only, minus some. The repertoire holds around 95,000 clones, with approximately 95% as singletons. The sequenced sample was peripheral blood, obtained after pregnancy. The receptors here all came from a female donor in good health, enrolled as a control in a pregnancy study. CDR3s include the opening cysteine and the closing phenylalanine or tryptophan. A D gene is named only where the DNA matches it firmly. Some rows mark clone size as missing; the rest say once, few, many or name a class of expanded clone.

d_gene	abundance	v_gene	j_gene	CDR3aa	CDR3nt
TRBD1	-	TRBV5-1	TRBJ2-3	CASREGAGTDTQYF	TGCGCCAGCAGAGAGGGGGCAGGCACAGATACGCAGTATTTT
-	once	TRBV5-1	TRBJ2-3	CASSLSTSGGTDTQYF	TGCGCCAGCAGCTTATCAACCAGCGGAGGCACAGATACGCAGTATTTT
TRBD1	-	TRBV28	TRBJ2-2	CASSIPGQIYTGELFF	TGTGCCAGCAGTATTCCGGGACAGATCTACACCGGGGAGCTGTTTTTT
TRBD1	-	TRBV6-1	TRBJ2-5	CASKGQVRRETQYF	TGTGCCAGCAAGGGACAGGTACGGAGAGAGACCCAGTACTTC
-	-	TRBV19	TRBJ1-1	CASSIGGIMNTEAFF	TGTGCCAGTAGTATCGGGGGGATCATGAACACTGAAGCTTTCTTT
TRBD1	-	TRBV2	TRBJ1-3	CASSEAGTVSGNTIYF	TGTGCCAGCAGTGAAGCCGGGACAGTCTCTGGAAACACCATATATTTT
TRBD1	-	TRBV18	TRBJ2-7	CASSPDRGPYEQYF	TGTGCCAGCTCACCGGACAGGGGCCCCTACGAGCAGTACTTC
-	-	TRBV19	TRBJ1-4	CASSREGNHNEKLFF	TGTGCCAGTAGTAGGGAGGGGAACCATAATGAAAAACTGTTTTTT
TRBD1	-	TRBV29-1	TRBJ1-1	CSVGGRGPNTEAFF	TGCAGCGTTGGGGGCAGGGGGCCGAACACTGAAGCTTTCTTT
TRBD1	few	TRBV5-5	TRBJ2-7	CASSLWQGASYEQYF	TGTGCCAGCAGCTTGTGGCAGGGGGCTAGCTACGAGCAGTACTTC
TRBD2	-	TRBV28	TRBJ2-2	CASSLPGGTGELFF	TGTGCCAGCAGTCTCCCGGGGGGCACCGGGGAGCTGTTTTTT
-	-	TRBV7-9	TRBJ2-1	CASIPVLTYNEQFF	TGTGCCAGCATCCCGGTCTTAACCTACAATGAGCAGTTCTTC
-	-	TRBV19	TRBJ1-2	CASGWGHYGYTF	TGTGCCAGTGGCTGGGGGCACTATGGCTACACCTTC
TRBD2	once	TRBV15	TRBJ2-4	CATSRDPSTSGRAEGGIQYF	TGTGCCACCAGCAGAGACCCGTCGACTAGCGGGAGGGCAGAAGGCGGCATTCAGTACTTC
-	-	TRBV5-1	TRBJ2-3	CASSSPPGRTHPDTQYF	TGCGCCAGCAGCTCTCCCCCGGGGAGAACACACCCAGATACGCAGTATTTT
-	-	TRBV5-1	TRBJ2-7	CASSSGLLNSYEQYF	TGCGCCAGCAGCTCAGGACTTCTAAACTCCTACGAGCAGTACTTC
-	-	TRBV7-8	TRBJ2-7	CASSLPFNEQYF	TGTGCCAGCAGCCTACCCTTCAACGAGCAGTACTTC
TRBD2	-	TRBV10-3	TRBJ2-7	CAISELLREKNEQYF	TGTGCCATCAGTGAGTTGTTGCGGGAGAAAAACGAGCAGTACTTC
TRBD1	few	TRBV6-6	TRBJ1-1	CASSLPLGRGPTEAFF	TGTGCCAGCAGTTTGCCCTTGGGCAGGGGGCCCACTGAAGCTTTCTTT
TRBD1	-	TRBV4-1	TRBJ1-4	CASSQTGVRNEKLFF	TGCGCCAGCAGCCAGACAGGGGTTCGAAATGAAAAACTGTTTTTT
TRBD2	-	TRBV4-2	TRBJ2-1	CASSQAHIGAGSYNEQFF	TGTGCCAGCAGCCAAGCCCATATAGGAGCGGGGTCCTACAATGAGCAGTTCTTC
TRBD1	-	TRBV19	TRBJ2-2	CASTTGQPNTGELFF	TGTGCCAGTACCACGGGACAGCCGAACACCGGGGAGCTGTTTTTT
TRBD1	-	TRBV6-5	TRBJ2-7	CASSYSTGGVTYEQYF	TGTGCCAGCAGTTACTCGACAGGGGGGGTGACCTACGAGCAGTACTTC
TRBD2	-	TRBV7-2	TRBJ2-2	CASSLDEWLAGEYGGELFF	TGTGCCAGCAGCTTAGACGAATGGCTAGCGGGAGAATACGGCGGGGAGCTGTTTTTT